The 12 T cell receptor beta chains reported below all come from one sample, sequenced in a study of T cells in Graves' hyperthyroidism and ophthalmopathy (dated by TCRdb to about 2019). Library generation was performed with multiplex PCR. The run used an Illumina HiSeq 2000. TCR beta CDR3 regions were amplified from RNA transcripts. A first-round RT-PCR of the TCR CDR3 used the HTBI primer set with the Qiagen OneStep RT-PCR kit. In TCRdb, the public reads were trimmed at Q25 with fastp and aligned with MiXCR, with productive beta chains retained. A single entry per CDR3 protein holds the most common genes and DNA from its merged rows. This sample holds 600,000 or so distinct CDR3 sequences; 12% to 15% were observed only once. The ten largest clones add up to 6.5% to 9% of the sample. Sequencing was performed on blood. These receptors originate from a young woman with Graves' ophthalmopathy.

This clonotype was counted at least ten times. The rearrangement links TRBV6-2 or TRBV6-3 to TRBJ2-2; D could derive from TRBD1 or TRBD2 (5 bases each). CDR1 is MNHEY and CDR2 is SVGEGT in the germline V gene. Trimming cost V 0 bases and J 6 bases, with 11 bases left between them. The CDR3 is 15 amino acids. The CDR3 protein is CASSYSERGPGELFF. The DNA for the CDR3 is TGTGCCAGCAGTTACTCGGAGAGGGGTCCCGGGGAGCTGTTTTTT.

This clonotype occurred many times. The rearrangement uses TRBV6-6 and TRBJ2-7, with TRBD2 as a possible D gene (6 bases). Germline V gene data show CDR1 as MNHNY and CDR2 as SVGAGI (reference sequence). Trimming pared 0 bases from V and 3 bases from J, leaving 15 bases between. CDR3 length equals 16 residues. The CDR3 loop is CASSYSFPGLGYEQYF. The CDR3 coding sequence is TGTGCCAGCAGTTACTCTTTCCCGGGACTGGGCTACGAGCAGTACTTC.

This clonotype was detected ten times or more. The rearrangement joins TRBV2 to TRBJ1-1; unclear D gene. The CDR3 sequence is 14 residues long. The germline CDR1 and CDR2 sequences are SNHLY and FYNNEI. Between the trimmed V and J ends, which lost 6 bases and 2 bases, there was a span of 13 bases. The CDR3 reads CASSLELPNTEAFF. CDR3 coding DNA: TGTGCCAGCAGCCTAGAGCTACCTAACACTGAAGCTTTCTTT.

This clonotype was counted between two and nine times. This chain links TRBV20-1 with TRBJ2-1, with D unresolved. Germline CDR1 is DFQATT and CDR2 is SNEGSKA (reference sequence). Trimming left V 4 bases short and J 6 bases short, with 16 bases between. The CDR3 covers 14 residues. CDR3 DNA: TGCAGTGCTACAAACTATCCAGCTAGCAATGAGCAGTTCTTC. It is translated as CSATNYPASNEQFF.

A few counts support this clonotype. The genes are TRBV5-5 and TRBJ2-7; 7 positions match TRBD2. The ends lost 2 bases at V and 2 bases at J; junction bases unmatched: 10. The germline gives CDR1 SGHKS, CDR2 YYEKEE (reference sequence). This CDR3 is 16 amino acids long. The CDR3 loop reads CASSFGRAGDAYEQYF. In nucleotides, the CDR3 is TGTGCCAGCAGCTTCGGCCGGGCGGGAGATGCCTACGAGCAGTACTTC.

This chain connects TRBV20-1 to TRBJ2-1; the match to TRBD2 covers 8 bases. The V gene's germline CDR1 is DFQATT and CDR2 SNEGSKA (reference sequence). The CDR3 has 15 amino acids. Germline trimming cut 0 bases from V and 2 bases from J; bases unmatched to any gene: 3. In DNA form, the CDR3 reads TGCAGTGCTAGAGATAGCGGGACGCCCTACAATGAGCAGTTCTTC. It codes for CSARDSGTPYNEQFF.

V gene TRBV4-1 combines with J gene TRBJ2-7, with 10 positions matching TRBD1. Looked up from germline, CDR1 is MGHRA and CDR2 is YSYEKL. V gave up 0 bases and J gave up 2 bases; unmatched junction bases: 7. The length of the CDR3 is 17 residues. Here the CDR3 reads CASSQDRRDRGTYEQYF. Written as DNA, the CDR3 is TGCGCCAGCAGCCAAGACCGCCGGGACAGGGGTACCTACGAGCAGTACTTC.

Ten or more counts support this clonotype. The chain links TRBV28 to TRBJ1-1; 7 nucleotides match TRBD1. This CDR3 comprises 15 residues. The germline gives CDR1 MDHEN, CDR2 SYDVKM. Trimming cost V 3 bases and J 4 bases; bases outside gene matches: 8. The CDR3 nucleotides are TGTGCCAGCAGTTTGATGAGGGGGCTATGCACTGAAGCTTTCTTT. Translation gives CASSLMRGLCTEAFF.

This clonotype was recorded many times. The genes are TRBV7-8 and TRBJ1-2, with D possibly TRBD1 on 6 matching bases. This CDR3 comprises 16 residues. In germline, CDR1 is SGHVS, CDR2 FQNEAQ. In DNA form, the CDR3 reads TGTGTCATCAGCAACCTCGGGGGCGGGTATATGTATGGCTACACCTTC. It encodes CVISNLGGGYMYGYTF.

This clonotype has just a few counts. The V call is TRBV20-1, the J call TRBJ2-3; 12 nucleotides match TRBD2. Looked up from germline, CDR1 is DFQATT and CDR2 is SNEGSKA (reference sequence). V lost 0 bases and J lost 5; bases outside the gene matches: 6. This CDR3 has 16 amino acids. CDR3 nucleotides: TGCAGTGCTAGAGACGAGACTAGCGGGAGCTTAGATACGCAGTATTTT. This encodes CSARDETSGSLDTQYF.

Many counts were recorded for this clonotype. CDR3 protein: CASRYSESSYEQYF. Written as DNA, the CDR3 is TGTGCCAGCAGGTACAGTGAGAGCTCCTACGAGCAGTACTTC. The rearrangement uses TRBV7-9 and TRBJ2-7; unclear D gene. Trimming removed 6 bases from V and 0 bases from J, with 12 bases in between. The CDR3 consists of 14 residues. Per the germline V gene, CDR1 is SEHNR and CDR2 is FQNEAQ (reference sequence).

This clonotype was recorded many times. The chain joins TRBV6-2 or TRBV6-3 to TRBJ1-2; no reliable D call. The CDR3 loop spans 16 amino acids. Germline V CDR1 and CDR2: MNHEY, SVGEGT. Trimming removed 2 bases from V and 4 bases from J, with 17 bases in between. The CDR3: CASSYPGHLRSYGYTF. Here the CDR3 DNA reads TGTGCCAGCAGTTACCCGGGTCATCTCCGTAGCTATGGCTACACCTTC.